This entry concerns a single T cell receptor beta chain. This is likely a read error, given that the CDR3 carries no conserved phenylalanine or tryptophan at its end. The data belong to a study of tumor-infiltrating lymphocytes in primary liver carcinoma. Study at large: Patients were both men and women, whose ages ran from 30 to 69 years. Every sample contained roughly 3.5 to 8 million productive TCRbeta reads, and these numbers were similar from one tissue type to another.

V dropped 10 bases and J dropped 1 base, with 13 bases sitting between them. The CDR3 sequence is 13 residues long. Germline loops: CDR1 LGHNT, CDR2 FRNRAP. RNA and DNA were co-extracted from about 19-30 mg of unsorted bulk tissue. TCR beta cDNA was prepared out of around 460 ng total RNA by means of a constant-region primer. Three nested multiplex PCR rounds, a slightly modified ARM-PCR method, built the TCR beta libraries. The first two PCR rounds used TRBV1-TRBV30 primers with a Cbeta primer, about 9 cycles each. TCRdb independently ran MiXCR on the multiplex PCR reads; one entry per CDR3 protein. The table includes around 190,000 distinct CDR3 sequences, about 82% detected once.

The chain employs TRBV12-5 and TRBJ1-1; D might be TRBD1 (5 bases). The specimen sequenced was tumor tissue from primary liver carcinoma. This clonotype was obtained from a man aged 35-49 years with primary liver carcinoma and hepatitis B virus infection. The CDR3 spells CAIHGTGNTEAFS. The CDR3 nucleotides read TGTGCTATTCACGGGACGGGGAACACTGAAGCTTTCTCT.